A single sample is the source of the 20 T cell receptor beta chains below, sequenced in a study of post-analysis software for immune sequencing data. Findings and limits, study-wide: Controls had lower frequencies than patients of 4 or 5 TRBV segments, which included TRBV5-6, TRBV5-1 and TRBV20-1.

The library was made from cDNA and included unique molecular identifiers. Via MiXCR, TCRdb re-called the PCR reads, giving one row per CDR3 protein. The repertoire holds 650,000 to 900,000 distinct CDR3 sequences, more than 45% seen once, with roughly 5% in the top ten. The antigens these receptors bind are not known. The sample consisted of blood. These receptors all stem from a girl aged 5-17 years with multiple sclerosis.

The chain recombines TRBV2 with TRBJ2-4; maybe TRBD1 (6 bases). The J call could be wrong; TRBJ2-7 is a better fit for the DNA end. Per the germline V gene, CDR1 is SNHLY and CDR2 is FYNNEI. CDR3 length equals 15 residues. The CDR3 protein is CASLTDRRSFYEQYF. CDR3 coding DNA: TGTGCCAGCCTAACGGACAGAAGGTCCTTTTACGAGCAGTACTTC.

The rearrangement links TRBV27 to TRBJ1-2; tentatively, D is TRBD1 (5 bases). The CDR3 runs 15 residues. V lost 5 bases and J lost 6, with 19 bases in between. Germline-derived CDR1 and CDR2 are MNHEY and SMNVEV (reference sequence). The chain's CDR3 is CASSSLPGGVHGYTF. DNA of the CDR3: TGTGCCAGCAGTAGCCTACCTGGGGGGGTCCATGGCTACACCTTC.

The genes are TRBV3-1 and TRBJ1-2, with D possibly matching TRBD1 (6 bases). This CDR3 region has 14 residues. V shed 6 bases and J shed 0 bases, with 11 bases lying between them. CDR1 is LGHDT and CDR2 is YNNKEL in the germline V gene (reference sequence). The CDR3 is CASSPDSTNYGYTF. CDR3 nucleotide sequence: TGTGCCAGCAGTCCGGACAGCACTAACTATGGCTACACCTTC.

This clonotype has just a few counts. The chain uses TRBV9 and TRBJ1-4; D perhaps matches TRBD1 (6 bases). CDR1 is SGDLS and CDR2 is YYNGEE in the germline V gene. Deletions cut 4 bases from V and 6 bases from J, with 13 bases between. The CDR3 runs to 14 residues. CDR3 sequence (DNA): TGTGCCAGCAGCCCTCGGACAGCCGATGAAAAACTGTTTTTT. Its translation: CASSPRTADEKLFF.

In its sample, this clonotype was seen a few times. The V call is TRBV20-1, the J call TRBJ2-1; TRBD2 agrees at 11 bases. J lost 7 bases, V lost 3 bases, and 14 bases had no gene match. The CDR3 runs to 17 residues. Germline-derived CDR1 and CDR2 are DFQATT and SNEGSKA (reference sequence). The CDR3 DNA is TGCAGTGCTAGTAAATATGGCGGGCTAGCGGGGGGTAATGAGCAGTTCTTC. Its protein product is CSASKYGGLAGGNEQFF.

As concerns this clonotype: One junction end disagrees with the germline gene, perhaps due to a read error. CDR3 residues: CGARGASGSPYEQYF. In DNA form, the CDR3 reads TGCGGTGCTAGAGGCGCTAGCGGAAGTCCCTACGAGCAGTACTTC. V usage is TRBV20-1 and J usage is TRBJ2-4; 7 bases agree with TRBD2. The DNA matches TRBJ2-7 better at its end, which makes the J call doubtful. The CDR3 sequence is 15 residues long. In germline, CDR1 is DFQATT, CDR2 SNEGSKA (reference sequence).

This CDR3 reads CASSVGGQFGTYEQYF. CDR3 DNA sequence: TGTGCCAGCAGCGTAGGTGGGCAGTTTGGCACCTACGAGCAGTACTTC. This chain links TRBV9 with TRBJ2-7; D gene uncertain. Trimming took off 0 bases at V and 2 bases at J, with 15 bases between the two ends. Per the germline V gene, CDR1 is SGDLS and CDR2 is YYNGEE. CDR3 size: 16 residues.

V and J are TRBV4-1 and TRBJ1-4; D is uncertain. V was cut by 6 bases and J by 8 bases, with 19 bases left in between. Germline V lookup: CDR1 MGHRA, CDR2 YSYEKL. The CDR3 contains 15 residues. The CDR3 nucleotides are TGCGCCAGCAGACCTGGTGGAGCCTCGGGGGAAAAACTGTTTTTT. Residues: CASRPGGASGEKLFF.

The chain uses TRBV27 and TRBJ2-3; D possibly corresponds to TRBD1 (5 bases). V was shortened by 2 bases and J by 3 bases, with 15 bases between the two germline ends. CDR1 is MNHEY, CDR2 SMNVEV, per germline (reference sequence). The CDR3 sequence is 16 residues long. This CDR3 reads CASSLLRVRGTDTQYF. CDR3 DNA sequence: TGTGCCAGCAGTTTACTCAGGGTGAGAGGTACAGATACGCAGTATTTT.

This clonotype was counted only a few times. This rearrangement joins TRBV29-1 to TRBJ2-7; 9 positions match TRBD2. Germline lookup yields CDR1 SQVTM and CDR2 ANQGSEA. J lost 4 bases, V lost 6 bases, and 7 bases had no gene match. This CDR3 is built from 13 residues. CDR3 sequence reads: CSVGRGRDYEQYF. For the CDR3, the DNA is TGCAGCGTGGGGCGCGGGAGGGATTACGAGCAGTACTTC.

The CDR3 loop is CSADLWENTEAFF. Here the CDR3 DNA reads TGCAGTGCTGACCTTTGGGAGAACACTGAAGCTTTCTTT. The gene calls are TRBV20-1 and TRBJ1-1; D is unresolved. Germline CDR1 is DFQATT and CDR2 is SNEGSKA (reference sequence). The V and J ends lost 5 bases and 1 base respectively, with 11 bases between them. The CDR3 extends over 13 amino acids.

This clonotype was found many times. The chain joins TRBV6-2 or TRBV6-3 to TRBJ2-3, with a weak D call TRBD1 (6 bases). The CDR3 covers 16 residues. CDR1 and CDR2 (germline): MNHEY, SVGEGT. V lost 6 bases and J 2 bases, leaving 18 bases between the germline ends. The CDR3: CASRSTIQGYTDTQYF. The DNA for the CDR3 is TGTGCCAGCAGATCTACCATACAGGGTTACACAGATACGCAGTATTTT.

This clonotype has just a few counts. The rearrangement links TRBV27 to TRBJ1-5; 8 bases map to TRBD1. In germline, CDR1 is MNHEY, CDR2 SMNVEV (reference sequence). V was clipped by 5 bases and J by 5 bases; unmatched bases: 2. The CDR3 extends over 13 amino acids. The CDR3 DNA reads as TGTGCCAGCAGTAAGACAGGGGATCAGCCCCAGCATTTT. Its translation is CASSKTGDQPQHF.

This clonotype has more than one count but fewer than ten. The chain has TRBV10-2 and TRBJ1-6; 11 bases align to TRBD1. CDR1 and CDR2 (germline): WSHSY, SAAADI. Trimming removed 8 bases from V and 6 bases from J; junction bases left unmatched: 6. This CDR3 spans 15 amino acids. CDR3 DNA sequence: TGCGCCAGCCGACTAGGGACAGGGGGTAATTCACCCCTCCACTTT. Its protein is CASRLGTGGNSPLHF.

This clonotype was seen more than once but under ten times. The rearrangement joins TRBV7-9 to TRBJ2-1; TRBD2 might be the D (5 bases). V was clipped by 5 bases and J by 5 bases, with 13 bases between them. The CDR3 length is 14 residues. The germline V gene encodes CDR1 SEHNR and CDR2 FQNEAQ (reference sequence). The CDR3 region is CASSPFGGDNEQFF. The DNA for the CDR3 is TGTGCCAGCAGCCCCTTCGGAGGAGACAATGAGCAGTTCTTC. Full variable domain (rest looked up from reference TRBV7-9 and TRBJ2-1): DTGVSQNPRHKITKRGQNVTFRCDPISEHNRLYWYRQTLGQGPEFLTYFQNEAQLEKSRLLSDRFSAERPKGSFSTLEIQRTEQGDSAMYLCASSPFGGDNEQFFGPGTRLTVL.

The chain carries TRBV20-1 and TRBJ2-7, with D perhaps TRBD1 (5 bases). The J call may be mistaken, given a closer DNA end match to TRBJ2-5. CDR1 and CDR2 (germline): DFQATT, SNEGSKA (reference sequence). This CDR3 comprises 13 residues. CDR3 region: CSARITGQETQYF. The CDR3 nucleotides are TGCAGTGCTAGGATCACAGGTCAAGAGACCCAGTACTTC.

This clonotype has only one observation. The chain uses TRBV7-9 and TRBJ1-4; 7 bases fit TRBD1. This CDR3 comprises 14 residues. CDR1 SEHNR and CDR2 FQNEAQ come from the germline V gene (reference sequence). The V segment lost 4 bases and the J segment 8 bases; nucleotides outside the gene matches: 7. CDR3 bases: TGTGCCAGCAGCTCCCCGGGGACAGTAGAAAAACTGTTTTTT. It yields the protein CASSSPGTVEKLFF.

This clonotype was observed a few times. The chain links TRBV7-2 to TRBJ2-3; 8 bases map to TRBD2. V lost 2 bases, J lost 4 bases, and 5 bases stayed unmatched. Germline V lookup: CDR1 SGHTA, CDR2 FQGNSA. The CDR3 is 15 amino acids. The CDR3 DNA reads as TGTGCCAGCAGCTTACCTAGCGGGCTTCCAGATACGCAGTATTTT. Amino acids: CASSLPSGLPDTQYF.

This clonotype has only a few counts. The chain carries TRBV28 and TRBJ2-1, with TRBD2 matching over 14 bases. The CDR3 totals 15 residues. Germline trimming cut 4 bases from V and 9 bases from J; bases unmatched to any gene: 5. The V gene's germline CDR1 is MDHEN and CDR2 SYDVKM. In DNA, the CDR3 is TGTGCCAGCAGTTCGGGACTAGCGGGAGTTCGTGAGCAGTTCTTC. Amino acids: CASSSGLAGVREQFF.

The chain joins TRBV3-1 to TRBJ1-2; TRBD1 matches at 9 bases. Germline V lookup: CDR1 LGHDT, CDR2 YNNKEL (reference sequence). Trimming cost V 1 base and J 6 bases; bases outside gene matches: 6. The CDR3 has 15 amino acids. CDR3 bases: TGTGCCAGCAGCCAAGGCCCGGGACAGGGCCATGGCTACACCTTC. Translation gives CASSQGPGQGHGYTF.